This passage covers 20 T cell receptor beta chains from one sample sequenced in a study of T cell clonality in common variable immunodeficiency. Profiled with immunoSEQ multiplex PCR; TCRdb holds only in-frame clones, not every one. In total the sample includes fewer than 50,000 clones, none of them seen once. The specimen was peripheral blood mononuclear cells. The receptor source for this set is a person between 18 and 70 years old in good health.

In its sample, this clone was seen many times. The read comes to an end 3 residues before the CDR3 does, leaving the germline J gene to fill in the end. The V gene is TRBV5-1, the J gene TRBJ2-3, with D maybe TRBD2 (6 bases). V lost 2 bases and J 0 bases, leaving 10 bases between the germline ends. Germline CDR1 and CDR2: SGHRS and YFSETQ. CDR3 length: 15 residues. CDR3 bases read: TGCGCCAGCAGCTTTTTTAGCGGTAGCACAGATACG. It specifies CASSFFSGSTDT. The full-length CDR3 reads as CASSFFSGSTDTQYF.

This clone was found many times. The CDR3 DNA, read in part, is TGTGCCAGCAGTCGTAGGTGGACAGGAGGTGAAAAA. Protein product: CASSRRWTGGEK. Given in full, the CDR3 is CASSRRWTGGEKLFF. This chain connects TRBV9 to TRBJ1-4; 7 bases map to TRBD1. The DNA ends 3 residues before the CDR3 does, and the rest of the CDR3 is filled in from the germline J gene. CDR3 size: 15 residues. Unmatched junction bases numbered 11, after V lost 5 bases and J lost 7 bases. CDR1 and CDR2 (germline): SGDLS, YYNGEE. The full variable domain, completed using reference TRBV9 and TRBJ1-4, is DSGVTQTPKHLITATGQRVTLRCSPRSGDLSVYWYQQSLDQGLQFLIQYYNGEERAKGNILERFSAQQFPDLHSELNLSSLELGDSALYFCASSRRWTGGEKLFFGSGTQLSVL.

This clone was seen at least ten times. CDR3 DNA (partial): TGTGCCAGCTCAGAGGGGGCAATCACTGAA. It encodes CASSEGAITE. The complete CDR3 sequence is CASSEGAITEAFF. The genes are TRBV18 and TRBJ1-1, with TRBD1 identical over 7 bases. The read ends 3 residues before the CDR3 terminus; that terminus is restored from the germline J gene. The CDR3 runs 13 residues. Germline V gene sequence: CDR1 KGHSH, CDR2 LQKENI. V was pared by 5 bases and J by 4 bases, with 4 bases of the junction left unmatched. Supplemented by reference TRBV18 and TRBJ1-1, the full variable domain reads NAGVMQNPRHLVRRRGQEARLRCSPMKGHSHVYWYRQLPEEGLKFMVYLQKENIIDESGMPKERFSAEFPKEGPSILRIQQVVRGDSAAYFCASSEGAITEAFFGQGTRLTVV.

This clone appeared many times. Read sequence stops 3 residues before the CDR3 end, and the germline J gene provides the missing end. The gene calls are TRBV6-1 and TRBJ1-2; D is perhaps TRBD1 (5 bases). The ends were cut back, 2 bases at V and 4 bases at J, with 17 bases in the middle. The CDR3 runs to 16 residues. Germline V gene sequence: CDR1 MNHNS, CDR2 SASEGT. The covered CDR3 bases are TGTGCCAGCAGTGAACTTTCGGGGGTGGTGGGCTATGGC. Translation gives CASSELSGVVGYG. The full CDR3 is CASSELSGVVGYGYTF.

This clone was seen at least ten times. The CDR3 is cut off 3 residues early in the read; its end comes from the germline J gene. The V gene is TRBV7-3, the J gene TRBJ2-3; 7 nucleotides align to TRBD2. With 5 bases clipped from V and 5 bases from J, the junction kept 10 bases outside the gene matches. Germline V gene sequence: CDR1 SGHTA, CDR2 FQGTGA. The CDR3 is 15 residues long. The CDR3 bases that were read are TGTGCCAGCAGCCTCGGTGGGGGGGTGGTAGATACG. Translating it yields CASSLGGGVVDT. The whole CDR3 sequence is CASSLGGGVVDTQYF.

In this sample, this clone turned up many times. CDR3: CASSEKRGGMALSYNEQFF. Incomplete CDR3 DNA: TGTGCCAGCAGTGAAAAGAGAGGGGGCATGGCACTCTCCTACAATGAG. The rearrangement uses TRBV6-1 and TRBJ2-1; 7 nucleotides line up with TRBD1. The read gets to within 3 residues of the CDR3 end, and the germline J gene fills in the rest. CDR1 and CDR2 (germline): MNHNS, SASEGT. J lost 0 bases, V lost 2 bases, and 13 bases had no gene match. This CDR3 contains 19 residues.

This clone was counted at least ten times. The read terminates 3 residues before the CDR3 end, so the remaining end is supplied by the germline J gene. The chain carries TRBV24-1 and TRBJ2-3; 7 nucleotides align to TRBD1. There are 13 residues in the CDR3. Germline V gives CDR1 KGHDR, CDR2 SFDVKD. The V and J ends lost 7 bases and 5 bases, in that order; junction bases with no gene match: 5. CDR3 loop: CATRRTGLDTQYF. The covered CDR3 bases are TGTGCCACCAGGAGGACAGGACTAGATACG.

This clone turned up a few times. With the read ending 3 residues before the CDR3 end, the germline J gene is used to fill in that end. The chain recombines TRBV6-4 with TRBJ1-5; D perhaps matches TRBD1 (6 bases). This CDR3 is 13 amino acids long. Deletions cut 3 bases from V and 7 bases from J, with 10 bases between. Looked up from germline, CDR1 is MRHNA and CDR2 is SNTAGT. CDR3 loop: CASSEGRGQPQHF. CDR3 DNA (partial): TGTGCCAGCAGTGAGGGCAGGGGCCAGCCC.

In its sample, this clone was seen many times. The observed sequence ends 3 residues before the CDR3 terminus, with the missing tail filled in from the germline J gene. The rearrangement uses TRBV30 and TRBJ2-2; 10 positions agree with TRBD1. The CDR3 has 14 residues. The V segment lost 6 bases and the J segment 5 bases; nucleotides outside the gene matches: 6. The germline V gene encodes CDR1 GTSNPN and CDR2 SVGIG (reference sequence). The CDR3 is CACDRGLRTGELFF. Partial CDR3 DNA: TGTGCCTGCGACAGGGGGCTACGTACCGGGGAG.

This clone was seen ten or more times. Read coverage stops 3 residues before the CDR3 terminus; the germline J gene supplies the remainder. The chain is built from TRBV14 and TRBJ1-2, with a weak D call TRBD1 (5 bases). Per the germline V gene, CDR1 is SGHDN and CDR2 is FVKESK. The CDR3 covers 17 residues. The CDR3 DNA, read in part, is TGTGCCAGCAGCCAAGATCGGGTTCGCTGGGGCCCTGGGGGC. Translating gives CASSQDRVRWGPGG. The CDR3 in its entirety is CASSQDRVRWGPGGYTF.

This clone was seen repeatedly, ten times or more. The read finishes 3 residues shy of the CDR3 end, and the germline J gene is used to complete it. V and J are TRBV5-1 and TRBJ2-7; the match to TRBD2 covers 12 bases. The ends lost 1 base at V and 1 base at J; junction bases unmatched: 18. Per the germline V gene, CDR1 is SGHRS and CDR2 is YFSETQ. CDR3 length equals 21 residues. The CDR3 loop is CASSLPKSRDVGTSGSYEQYF. The sequenced part of the CDR3 DNA is TGCGCCAGCAGCTTGCCCAAAAGCCGGGACGTAGGGACTAGCGGGTCCTACGAG.

Of note for this clone: Sequencing ends 3 residues short of the CDR3 end; the germline J gene provides the rest. This chain uses TRBV19 with TRBJ2-3, with 9 bases lining up with TRBD1. The germline V gene has CDR1 LNHDA and CDR2 SQIVND (reference sequence). There are 16 residues in the CDR3. CDR3: CASSLRDRAGGQPQYF. CDR3 bases read: TGTGCCAGTAGTTTACGGGACAGGGCTGGGGGTCAGCCG.

This clone showed up many times. The read comes to an end 3 residues before the CDR3 does, leaving the germline J gene to fill in the end. This rearrangement joins TRBV20-1 to TRBJ2-3; 9 bases are shared with TRBD2. Germline CDR1 DFQATT, CDR2 SNEGSKA (reference sequence). There are 16 residues in the CDR3. Trimming took 2 bases from V and 2 from J; bases not matched to a gene: 8. The covered CDR3 bases are TGCAGTGCTAGATCTGGGACTAGCTCCACCACAGATACG. This translates into CSARSGTSSTTDT. The CDR3 as a whole reads CSARSGTSSTTDTQYF.

This clone was recorded at least ten times. The read gets to within 3 residues of the CDR3 end, and the germline J gene fills in the rest. The chain uses TRBV20-1 and TRBJ1-1; TRBD1 agrees at 7 bases. Germline loops: CDR1 DFQATT, CDR2 SNEGSKA (reference sequence). V was clipped by 5 bases and J by 3 bases; unmatched bases: 9. The CDR3 consists of 14 residues. The DNA read from the CDR3 is TGCAGTGCTCAAGAGACAGGGTCGGACACTGAA. It codes for CSAQETGSDTE. The full CDR3 sequence reads CSAQETGSDTEAFF.

At least ten counts were recorded for this clone. The read comes to an end 3 residues before the CDR3 does, leaving the germline J gene to fill in the end. V is TRBV2 and J is TRBJ2-3, with TRBD1 matching 7 bases. CDR1 and CDR2 (germline): SNHLY, FYNNEI. The CDR3 spans 14 residues. With 7 bases clipped from V and 1 base from J, the junction kept 5 bases outside the gene matches. The DNA read from the CDR3 is TGTGCCAGCAAAAGACAGGGAGGCACAGATACG. Its translation is CASKRQGGTDT. In full, the CDR3 reads CASKRQGGTDTQYF. The full variable domain, its missing parts supplied by reference TRBV2 and TRBJ2-3, is EPEVTQTPSHQVTQMGQEVILRCVPISNHLYFYWYRQILGQKVEFLVSFYNNEISEKSEIFDDQFSVERPDGSNFTLKIRSTKLEDSAMYFCASKRQGGTDTQYFGPGTRLTVL.

This clone was observed at least ten times. The CDR3 end is not reached by the read, which stops 3 residues before it; the germline J gene fills it in. The sample carries other DNA sequences with the same CDR3. The chain has TRBV20-1 and TRBJ2-7, with TRBD1 as a possible D gene (5 bases). The V and J ends lost 6 bases and 6 bases respectively, with 18 bases between them. This CDR3 has 13 amino acids. Germline V CDR1 and CDR2: DFQATT, SNEGSKA (reference sequence). CDR3 region: CSAGRPSPFEQYF. CDR3 DNA (partial): TGCAGTGCGGGGCGCCCGTCTCCTTTCGAG.

This clone was counted ten times or more. The read ends 3 residues shy of where the CDR3 ends; the end is completed using the germline J gene. The chain carries TRBV9 and TRBJ2-3; D is undetermined. Per germline, CDR1 SGDLS and CDR2 YYNGEE. The CDR3 has 14 residues. V was shortened by 3 bases and J by 3 bases, with 11 bases between the two germline ends. The sequenced CDR3 bases are TGTGCCAGCAGCGCCCCCCCCGGGACAGATACG. Encoded protein: CASSAPPGTDT. The full CDR3 reads CASSAPPGTDTQYF. Together with reference TRBV9 and TRBJ2-3, the CDR3 gives the full variable domain: DSGVTQTPKHLITATGQRVTLRCSPRSGDLSVYWYQQSLDQGLQFLIQYYNGEERAKGNILERFSAQQFPDLHSELNLSSLELGDSALYFCASSAPPGTDTQYFGPGTRLTVL.

This clone was picked up many times. The CDR3 is cut off 3 residues early in the read; its end comes from the germline J gene. The chain recombines TRBV4-2 with TRBJ2-5, with 9 bases lining up with TRBD1. This CDR3 comprises 15 residues. Germline assignment: CDR1 LGHNA and CDR2 YNFKEQ. J gave up 3 bases and V 3 bases, and 5 bases lay outside the gene matches. CDR3 region: CASSQRDRVEETQYF. The CDR3 bases that were read are TGTGCCAGCAGCCAGAGGGACAGGGTTGAAGAGACC.

This clone was seen many times. The part of the CDR3 DNA that was read is TGCGCCAGCAGCTTGCGAGCGGGAGCCCCCTACGAG. This encodes CASSLRAGAPYE. The entire CDR3 reads CASSLRAGAPYEQYF. The chain combines TRBV5-1 with TRBJ2-7, with 8 bases lining up with TRBD2. The read falls 3 residues short of the CDR3 end, and the missing part is taken from the germline J gene. V shed 1 base and J 2 bases; nucleotides not matched to a gene: 5. Germline-derived CDR1 and CDR2 are SGHRS and YFSETQ. The CDR3 is 15 residues long.

This clone was counted many times. The read halts 3 residues ahead of the CDR3 end, with the missing end drawn from the germline J gene. The genes are TRBV12-3 or TRBV12-4 and TRBJ2-2, with 12 bases identical to TRBD1. With 6 bases clipped from V and 5 bases from J, the junction kept 7 bases outside the gene matches. This CDR3 has 16 amino acids. The CDR3 reads CASRRDRGLGTGELFF. The DNA read from the CDR3 is TGTGCCAGCAGGCGGGACAGGGGGCTGGGGACCGGGGAG.